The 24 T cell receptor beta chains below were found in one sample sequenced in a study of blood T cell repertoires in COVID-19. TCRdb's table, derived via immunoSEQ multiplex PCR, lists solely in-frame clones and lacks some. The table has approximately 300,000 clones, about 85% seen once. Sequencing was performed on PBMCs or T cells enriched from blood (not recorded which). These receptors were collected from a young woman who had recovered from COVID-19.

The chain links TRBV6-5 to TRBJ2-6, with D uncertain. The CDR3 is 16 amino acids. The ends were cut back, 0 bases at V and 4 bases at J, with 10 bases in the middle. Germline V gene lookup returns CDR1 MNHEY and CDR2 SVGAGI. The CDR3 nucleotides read TGTGCCAGCAGTTACTCGGCATTCTCCGGGGCCAACGTCCTGACTTTC. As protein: CASSYSAFSGANVLTF.

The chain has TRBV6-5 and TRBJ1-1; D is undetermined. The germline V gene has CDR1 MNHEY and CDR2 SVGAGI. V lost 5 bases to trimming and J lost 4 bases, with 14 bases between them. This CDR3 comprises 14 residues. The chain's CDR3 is CASSLIEGSTEAFF. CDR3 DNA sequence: TGTGCCAGCAGTCTCATCGAGGGTAGCACTGAAGCTTTCTTT.

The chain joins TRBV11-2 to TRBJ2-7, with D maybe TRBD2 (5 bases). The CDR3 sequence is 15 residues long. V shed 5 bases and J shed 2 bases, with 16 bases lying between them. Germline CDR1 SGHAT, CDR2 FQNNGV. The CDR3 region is CASSHSGRGPYEQYF. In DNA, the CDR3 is TGTGCCAGCAGCCACTCGGGGAGAGGCCCCTACGAGCAGTACTTC.

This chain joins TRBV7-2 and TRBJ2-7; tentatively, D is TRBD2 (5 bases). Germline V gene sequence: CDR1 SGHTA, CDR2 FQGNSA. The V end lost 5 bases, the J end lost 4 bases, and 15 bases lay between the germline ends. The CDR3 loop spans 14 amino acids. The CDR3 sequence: CASSPWEPPYEQYF. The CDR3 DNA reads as TGTGCCAGCAGCCCCTGGGAGCCTCCTTACGAGCAGTACTTC.

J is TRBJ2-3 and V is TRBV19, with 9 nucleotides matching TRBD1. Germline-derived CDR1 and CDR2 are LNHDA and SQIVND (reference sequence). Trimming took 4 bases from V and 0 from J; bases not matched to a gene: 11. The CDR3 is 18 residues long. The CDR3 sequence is CASSTGQGFSSSTDTQYF. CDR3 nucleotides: TGTGCCAGTAGTACCGGACAGGGGTTCTCTTCTAGCACAGATACGCAGTATTTT.

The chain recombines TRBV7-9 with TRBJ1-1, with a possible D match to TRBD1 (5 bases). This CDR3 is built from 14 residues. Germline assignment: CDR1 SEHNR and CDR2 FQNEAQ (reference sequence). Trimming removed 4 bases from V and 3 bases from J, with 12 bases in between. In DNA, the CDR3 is TGTGCCAGCAGCTGGGGGGGACGGGACACTGAAGCTTTCTTT. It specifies CASSWGGRDTEAFF. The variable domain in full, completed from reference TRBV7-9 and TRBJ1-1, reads DTGVSQNPRHKITKRGQNVTFRCDPISEHNRLYWYRQTLGQGPEFLTYFQNEAQLEKSRLLSDRFSAERPKGSFSTLEIQRTEQGDSAMYLCASSWGGRDTEAFFGQGTRLTVV.

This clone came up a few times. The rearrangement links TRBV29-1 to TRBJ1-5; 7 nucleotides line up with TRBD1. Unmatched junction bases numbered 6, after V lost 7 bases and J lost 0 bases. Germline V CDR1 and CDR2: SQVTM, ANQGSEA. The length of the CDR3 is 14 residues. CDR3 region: CSAVTGNSNQPQHF. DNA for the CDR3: TGCAGCGCCGTGACAGGGAATAGCAATCAGCCCCAGCATTTT.

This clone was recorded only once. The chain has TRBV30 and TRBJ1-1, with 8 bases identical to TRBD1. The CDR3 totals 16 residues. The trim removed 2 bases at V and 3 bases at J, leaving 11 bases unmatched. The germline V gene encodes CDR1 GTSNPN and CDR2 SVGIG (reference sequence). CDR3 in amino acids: CAWSRQGARSYTEAFF. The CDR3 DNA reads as TGTGCCTGGAGTCGGCAGGGGGCGCGAAGTTACACTGAAGCTTTCTTT.

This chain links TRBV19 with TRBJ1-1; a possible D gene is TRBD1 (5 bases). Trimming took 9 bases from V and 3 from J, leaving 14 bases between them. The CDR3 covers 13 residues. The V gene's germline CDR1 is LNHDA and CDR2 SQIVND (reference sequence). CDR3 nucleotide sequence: TGTGCCAGCTCTAGAGGAGGGGACACTGAAGCTTTCTTT. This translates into CASSRGGDTEAFF.

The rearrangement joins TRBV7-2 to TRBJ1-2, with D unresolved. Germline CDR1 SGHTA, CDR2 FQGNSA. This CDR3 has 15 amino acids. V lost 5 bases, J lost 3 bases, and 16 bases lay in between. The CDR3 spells CASSQARIGDYGYTF. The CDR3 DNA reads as TGTGCCAGCAGCCAGGCCAGGATTGGTGACTATGGCTACACCTTC. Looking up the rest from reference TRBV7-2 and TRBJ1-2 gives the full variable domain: GAGVSQSPSNKVTEKGKDVELRCDPISGHTALYWYRQSLGQGLEFLIYFQGNSAPDKSGLPSDRFSAERTGGSVSTLTIQRTQQEDSAVYLCASSQARIGDYGYTFGSGTRLTVV.

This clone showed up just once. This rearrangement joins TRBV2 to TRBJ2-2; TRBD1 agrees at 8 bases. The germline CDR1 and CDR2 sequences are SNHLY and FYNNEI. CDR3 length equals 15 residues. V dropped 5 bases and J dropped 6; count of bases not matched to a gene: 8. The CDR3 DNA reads TGTGCCAGCAGTCCCGACAGGGGTAGAGCCGGGGAGCTGTTTTTT. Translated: CASSPDRGRAGELFF. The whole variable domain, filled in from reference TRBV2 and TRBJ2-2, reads EPEVTQTPSHQVTQMGQEVILRCVPISNHLYFYWYRQILGQKVEFLVSFYNNEISEKSEIFDDQFSVERPDGSNFTLKIRSTKLEDSAMYFCASSPDRGRAGELFFGEGSRLTVL.

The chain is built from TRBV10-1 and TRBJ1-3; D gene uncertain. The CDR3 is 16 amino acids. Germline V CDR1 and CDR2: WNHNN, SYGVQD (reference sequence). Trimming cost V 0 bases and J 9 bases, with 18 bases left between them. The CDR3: CASSESITGELSTIYF. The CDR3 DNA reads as TGCGCCAGCAGTGAGTCGATCACCGGGGAACTATCCACCATATATTTT.

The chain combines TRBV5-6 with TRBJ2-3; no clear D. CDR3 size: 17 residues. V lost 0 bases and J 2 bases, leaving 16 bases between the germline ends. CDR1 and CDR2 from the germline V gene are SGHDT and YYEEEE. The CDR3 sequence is CASSLEGFRVNTDTQYF. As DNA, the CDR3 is TGTGCCAGCAGCTTGGAAGGATTTCGGGTGAACACAGATACGCAGTATTTT.

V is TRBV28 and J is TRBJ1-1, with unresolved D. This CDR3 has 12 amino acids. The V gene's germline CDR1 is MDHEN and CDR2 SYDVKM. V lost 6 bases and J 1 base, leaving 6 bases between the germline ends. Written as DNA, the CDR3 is TGTGCCAGCAGCTCTCGGAACACTGAAGCTTTCTTT. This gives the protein CASSSRNTEAFF.

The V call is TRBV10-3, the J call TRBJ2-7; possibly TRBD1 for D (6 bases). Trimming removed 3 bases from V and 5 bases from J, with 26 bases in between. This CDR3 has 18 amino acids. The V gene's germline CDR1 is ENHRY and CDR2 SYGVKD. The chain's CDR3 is CAISDPKTKTQGFHEQYF. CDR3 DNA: TGTGCCATCAGTGATCCTAAAACCAAAACCCAGGGGTTTCACGAGCAGTACTTC.

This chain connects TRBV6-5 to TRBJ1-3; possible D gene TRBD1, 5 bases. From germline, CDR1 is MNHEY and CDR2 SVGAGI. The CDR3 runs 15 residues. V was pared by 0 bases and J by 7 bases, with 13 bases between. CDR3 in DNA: TGTGCCAGCAGTTACTCTCAGGGCCCGACGAACACCATATATTTT. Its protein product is CASSYSQGPTNTIYF.

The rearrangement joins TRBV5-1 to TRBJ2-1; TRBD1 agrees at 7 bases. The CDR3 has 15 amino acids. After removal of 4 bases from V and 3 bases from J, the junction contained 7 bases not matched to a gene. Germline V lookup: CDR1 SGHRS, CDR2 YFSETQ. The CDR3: CASSITGTDYNEQFF. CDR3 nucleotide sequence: TGCGCCAGCAGCATTACCGGGACAGACTACAATGAGCAGTTCTTC.

CDR3 region: CAISNTQGWYSPLHF. Written as DNA, the CDR3 is TGTGCCATCAGTAACACGCAGGGGTGGTATTCACCCCTCCACTTT. V usage is TRBV10-3 and J usage is TRBJ1-6, with a weak D call TRBD1 (6 bases). V dropped 5 bases and J dropped 8 bases, with 16 bases sitting between them. CDR3 size: 15 residues. The germline CDR1 and CDR2 sequences are ENHRY and SYGVKD.

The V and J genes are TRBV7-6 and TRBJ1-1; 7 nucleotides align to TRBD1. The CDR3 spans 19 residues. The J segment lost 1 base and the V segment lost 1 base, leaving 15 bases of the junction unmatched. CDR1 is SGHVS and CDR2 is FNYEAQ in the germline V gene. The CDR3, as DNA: TGTGCCAGCAGCTTAGTCTTCGGGGTCATGGGACAGTCGAACACTGAAGCTTTCTTT. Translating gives CASSLVFGVMGQSNTEAFF.

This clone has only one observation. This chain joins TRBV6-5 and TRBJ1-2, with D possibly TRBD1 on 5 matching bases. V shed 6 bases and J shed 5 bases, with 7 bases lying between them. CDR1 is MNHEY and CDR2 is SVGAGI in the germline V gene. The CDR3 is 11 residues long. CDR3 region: CASRGGYGYTF. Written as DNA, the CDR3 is TGTGCCAGCAGGGGGGGATATGGCTACACCTTC.

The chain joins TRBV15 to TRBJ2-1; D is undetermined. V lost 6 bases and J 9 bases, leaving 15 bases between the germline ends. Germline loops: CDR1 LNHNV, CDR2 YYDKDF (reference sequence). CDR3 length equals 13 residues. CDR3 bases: TGTGCCACCAGAAGGAACTCCGAGGTTGAGCAGTTCTTC. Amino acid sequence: CATRRNSEVEQFF.

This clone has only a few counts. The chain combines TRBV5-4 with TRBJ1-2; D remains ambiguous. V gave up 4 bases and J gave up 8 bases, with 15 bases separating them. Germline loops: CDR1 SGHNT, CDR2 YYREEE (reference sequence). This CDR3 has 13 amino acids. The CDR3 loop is CASSGGPKQGYTF. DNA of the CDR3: TGTGCCAGCAGCGGAGGCCCGAAGCAGGGCTACACCTTC.

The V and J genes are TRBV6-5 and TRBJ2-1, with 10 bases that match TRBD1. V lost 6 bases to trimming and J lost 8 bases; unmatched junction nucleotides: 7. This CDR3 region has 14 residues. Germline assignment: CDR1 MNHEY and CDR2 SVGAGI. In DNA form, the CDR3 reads TGTGCCAGCAGATGGGACAGGGGAGGGTATGAGCAGTTCTTC. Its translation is CASRWDRGGYEQFF.

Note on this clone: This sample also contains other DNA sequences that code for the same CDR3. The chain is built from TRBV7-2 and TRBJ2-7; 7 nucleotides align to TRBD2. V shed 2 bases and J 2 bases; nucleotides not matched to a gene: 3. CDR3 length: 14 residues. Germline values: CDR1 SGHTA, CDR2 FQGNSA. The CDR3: CASSLSGGAYEQYF. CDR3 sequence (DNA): TGTGCCAGCAGCTTATCGGGGGGTGCCTACGAGCAGTACTTC.